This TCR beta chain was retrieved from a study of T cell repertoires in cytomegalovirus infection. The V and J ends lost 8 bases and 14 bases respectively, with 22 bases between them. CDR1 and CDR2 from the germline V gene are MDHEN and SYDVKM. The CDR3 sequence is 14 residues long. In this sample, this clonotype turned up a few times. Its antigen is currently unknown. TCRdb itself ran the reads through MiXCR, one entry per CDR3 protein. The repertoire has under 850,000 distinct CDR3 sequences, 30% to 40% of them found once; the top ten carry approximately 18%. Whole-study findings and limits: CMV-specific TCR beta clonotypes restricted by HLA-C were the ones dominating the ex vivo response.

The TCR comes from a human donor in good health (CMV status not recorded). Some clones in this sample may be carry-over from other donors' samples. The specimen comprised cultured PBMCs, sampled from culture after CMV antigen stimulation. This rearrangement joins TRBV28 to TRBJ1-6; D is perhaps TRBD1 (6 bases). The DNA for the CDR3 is TGTGCCAGCCACGTCGGGGGCAGTAGTGTATCCCTCCACTTT. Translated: CASHVGGSSVSLHF.